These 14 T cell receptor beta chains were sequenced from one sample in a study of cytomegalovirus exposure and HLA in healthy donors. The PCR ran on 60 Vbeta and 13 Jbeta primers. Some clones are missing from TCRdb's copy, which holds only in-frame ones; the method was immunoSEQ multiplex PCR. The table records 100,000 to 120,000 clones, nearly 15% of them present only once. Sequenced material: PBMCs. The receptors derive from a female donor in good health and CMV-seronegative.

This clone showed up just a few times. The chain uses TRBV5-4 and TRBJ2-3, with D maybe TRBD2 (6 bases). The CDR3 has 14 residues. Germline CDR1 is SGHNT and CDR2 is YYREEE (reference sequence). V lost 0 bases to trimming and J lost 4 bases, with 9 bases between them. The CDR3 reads CASSLGRDPDTQYF. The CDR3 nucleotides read TGTGCCAGCAGCTTGGGGAGGGACCCAGATACGCAGTATTTT.

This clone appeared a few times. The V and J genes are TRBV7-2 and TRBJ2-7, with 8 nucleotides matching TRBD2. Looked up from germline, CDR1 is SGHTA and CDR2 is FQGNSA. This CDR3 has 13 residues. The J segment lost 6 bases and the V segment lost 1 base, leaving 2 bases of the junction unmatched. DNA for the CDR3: TGTGCCAGCAGCTTAGACGCGGGAGGCGAGCAGTACTTC. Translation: CASSLDAGGEQYF.

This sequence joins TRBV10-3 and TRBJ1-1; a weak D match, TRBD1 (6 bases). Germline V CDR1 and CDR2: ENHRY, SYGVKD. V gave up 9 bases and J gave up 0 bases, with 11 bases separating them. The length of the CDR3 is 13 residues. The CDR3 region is CAITQGMNTEAFF. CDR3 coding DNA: TGTGCCATTACGCAGGGGATGAACACTGAAGCTTTCTTT.

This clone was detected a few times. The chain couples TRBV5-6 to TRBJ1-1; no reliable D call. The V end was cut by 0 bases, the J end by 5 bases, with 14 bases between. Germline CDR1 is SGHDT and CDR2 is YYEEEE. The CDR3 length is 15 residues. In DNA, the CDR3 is TGTGCCAGCAGCTTGGCGTTCAGGAGGGAAACTGAAGCTTTCTTT. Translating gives CASSLAFRRETEAFF.

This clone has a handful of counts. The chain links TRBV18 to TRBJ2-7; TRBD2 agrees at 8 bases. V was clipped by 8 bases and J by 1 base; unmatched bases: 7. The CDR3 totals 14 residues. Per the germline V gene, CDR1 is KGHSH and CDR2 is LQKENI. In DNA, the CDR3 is TGTGCCAGCAGCTCTAGCGGGCCTTCCTACGAGCAGTACTTC. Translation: CASSSSGPSYEQYF.

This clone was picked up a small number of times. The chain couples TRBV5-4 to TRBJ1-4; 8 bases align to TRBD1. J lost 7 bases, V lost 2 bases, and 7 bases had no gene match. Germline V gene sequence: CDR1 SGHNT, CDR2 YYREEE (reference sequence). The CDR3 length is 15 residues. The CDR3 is CASSFRQGIGEKLFF. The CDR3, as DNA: TGTGCCAGCAGCTTCCGACAGGGGATTGGTGAAAAACTGTTTTTT.

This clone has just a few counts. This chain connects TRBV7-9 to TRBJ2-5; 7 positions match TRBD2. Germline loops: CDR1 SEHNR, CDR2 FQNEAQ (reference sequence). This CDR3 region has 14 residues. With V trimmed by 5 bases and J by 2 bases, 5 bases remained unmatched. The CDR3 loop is CASSPPGGQETQYF. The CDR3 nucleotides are TGTGCCAGCAGCCCCCCCGGGGGGCAAGAGACCCAGTACTTC.

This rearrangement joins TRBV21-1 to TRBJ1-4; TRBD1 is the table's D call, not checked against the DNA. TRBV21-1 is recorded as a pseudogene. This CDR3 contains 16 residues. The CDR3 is CASSKGHMGRGEKLFF. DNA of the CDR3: TGTGCCAGCAGCAAAGGACACATGGGGCGTGGGGAAAAACTGTTTTTT.

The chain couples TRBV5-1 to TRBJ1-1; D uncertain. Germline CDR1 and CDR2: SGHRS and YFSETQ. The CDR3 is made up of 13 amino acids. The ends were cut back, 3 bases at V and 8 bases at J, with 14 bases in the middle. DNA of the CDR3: TGCGCCAGCAGCTCGGAGGGCCAGAACGAAGCTTTCTTT. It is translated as CASSSEGQNEAFF.

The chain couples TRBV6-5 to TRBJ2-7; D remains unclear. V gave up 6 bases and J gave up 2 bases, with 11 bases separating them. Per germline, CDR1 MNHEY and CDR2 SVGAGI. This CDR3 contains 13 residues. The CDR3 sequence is CASRTDMPYEQYF. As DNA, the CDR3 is TGTGCCAGCAGAACCGACATGCCCTACGAGCAGTACTTC.

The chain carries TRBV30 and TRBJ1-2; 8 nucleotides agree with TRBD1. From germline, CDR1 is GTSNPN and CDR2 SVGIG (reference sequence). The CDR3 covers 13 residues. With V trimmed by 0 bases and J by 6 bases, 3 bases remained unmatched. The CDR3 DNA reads TGTGCCTGGAGTGTCGGACAGGGAGATGGCTACACCTTC. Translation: CAWSVGQGDGYTF.

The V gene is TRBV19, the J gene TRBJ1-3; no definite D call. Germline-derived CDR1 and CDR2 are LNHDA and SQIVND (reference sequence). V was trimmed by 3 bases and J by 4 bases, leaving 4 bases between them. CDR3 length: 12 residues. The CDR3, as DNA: TGTGCCAGTAGTATTTCAGGAAACACCATATATTTT. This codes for CASSISGNTIYF. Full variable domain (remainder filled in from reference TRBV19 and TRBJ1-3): DGGITQSPKYLFRKEGQNVTLSCEQNLNHDAMYWYRQDPGQGLRLIYYSQIVNDFQKGDIAEGYSVSREKKESFPLTVTSAQKNPTAFYLCASSISGNTIYFGEGSWLTVV.

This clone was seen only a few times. CDR3 amino acids: CASSQATGRETQYF. CDR3 in DNA: TGCGCCAGCAGCCAAGCGACAGGAAGAGAGACCCAGTACTTC. V usage is TRBV5-1 and J usage is TRBJ2-5, with D tentatively TRBD1 (6 bases). The CDR3 covers 14 residues. CDR1 and CDR2 from the germline V gene are SGHRS and YFSETQ. V shed 4 bases and J shed 4 bases, with 14 bases lying between them.

This CDR3 is CAIRQGTGNYGYTF. DNA of the CDR3: TGTGCCATAAGACAAGGGACAGGCAACTATGGCTACACCTTC. The chain employs TRBV10-3 and TRBJ1-2; 8 nucleotides line up with TRBD1. J was trimmed by 2 bases and V by 9 bases; bases with no gene match: 8. This CDR3 spans 14 amino acids. Germline loops: CDR1 ENHRY, CDR2 SYGVKD.